The 10 T cell receptor beta chains below all came from one sample that was sequenced in a study of shared clonotypes between healthy human individuals. The assay was immunoSEQ multiplex PCR, and TCRdb's table has in-frame clones only and misses some. The profile shows roughly 2.1 million clones, approximately 94% of them singletons. The naive CD8 fraction comprised CD45RO-negative cells positively selected for CCR7 and excluded terminally differentiated effector memory CD45RA+ cells. The sequenced sample consisted of naive CD8+ T cells from PBMCs. The receptors originated from a man aged 18 to 35 in good health. Some clones in this sample may be carry-over from other donors' samples.

On this clone: The sample has other DNA sequences that encode this CDR3 too. The V and J genes are TRBV6-5 and TRBJ2-5, with D unresolved. This CDR3 contains 11 residues. Trimming pared 3 bases from V and 5 bases from J, leaving 4 bases between. Germline V gene lookup returns CDR1 MNHEY and CDR2 SVGAGI. The CDR3 region has the DNA TGTGCCAGCAGTTATGAGGAGACCCAGTACTTC. Amino acid sequence: CASSYEETQYF.

The J gene is TRBJ2-3, the V gene TRBV27; the match to TRBD2 covers 13 bases. The germline gives CDR1 MNHEY, CDR2 SMNVEV (reference sequence). Unmatched junction bases numbered 5, after V lost 4 bases and J lost 4 bases. The CDR3 runs 16 residues. The CDR3: CASSSGLAGVADTQYF. CDR3 DNA sequence: TGTGCCAGCAGTTCCGGACTAGCGGGAGTTGCAGATACGCAGTATTTT.

The CDR3 loop is CASSLYPLIANPIPINNEQFF. The CDR3 DNA reads TGTGCCAGCAGCTTATATCCTCTGATCGCCAACCCGATCCCTATTAACAATGAGCAGTTCTTC. The rearrangement links TRBV7-3 to TRBJ2-1, with no clear D. Germline V gives CDR1 SGHTA, CDR2 FQGTGA. Deletions cut 2 bases from V and 5 bases from J, with 31 bases between. There are 21 residues in the CDR3.

J is TRBJ2-7 and V is TRBV19; D unresolved. V was cut by 0 bases and J by 3 bases, with 9 bases left in between. Germline CDR1 and CDR2: LNHDA and SQIVND (reference sequence). The CDR3 contains 14 residues. The CDR3 protein is CASSIDFGSYEQYF. DNA of the CDR3: TGTGCCAGTAGTATAGATTTTGGCAGCTACGAGCAGTACTTC. Combining the CDR3 with reference TRBV19 and TRBJ2-7 gives the whole variable domain DGGITQSPKYLFRKEGQNVTLSCEQNLNHDAMYWYRQDPGQGLRLIYYSQIVNDFQKGDIAEGYSVSREKKESFPLTVTSAQKNPTAFYLCASSIDFGSYEQYFGPGTRLTVT.

The rearrangement joins TRBV10-3 to TRBJ1-3; TRBD1 matches 7 bases. J lost 3 bases, V lost 6 bases, and 14 bases had no gene match. In germline, CDR1 is ENHRY, CDR2 SYGVKD. The CDR3 spans 17 residues. The CDR3 spells CAIRGTERARGGNTIYF. As DNA, the CDR3 is TGTGCCATCAGGGGGACAGAAAGAGCCAGGGGTGGAAACACCATATATTTT.

The chain has TRBV27 and TRBJ1-5; D is unresolved. Looked up from germline, CDR1 is MNHEY and CDR2 is SMNVEV (reference sequence). With 8 bases removed from V and 3 bases from J, the gap between germline ends came to 17 bases. There are 15 residues in the CDR3. Here the CDR3 DNA reads TGTGCCAGCTCCACTAGCGCGGTCTACAATCAGCCCCAGCATTTT. Residues: CASSTSAVYNQPQHF.

In DNA form, the CDR3 reads TGTGCCAGCAGACTACCAGAGGGACTAGCGGCCTACAATGAGCAGTTCTTC. It encodes CASRLPEGLAAYNEQFF. The chain is built from TRBV28 and TRBJ2-1; TRBD2 agrees at 11 bases. The J segment lost 2 bases and the V segment lost 6 bases, leaving 9 bases of the junction unmatched. Germline V gene lookup returns CDR1 MDHEN and CDR2 SYDVKM. The CDR3 length is 17 residues.

This rearrangement joins TRBV9 to TRBJ2-3; 7 bases match TRBD1. The junction had 9 bases not matched to a gene; V was cut back by 5 bases and J by 0 bases. The CDR3 runs 16 residues. Germline loops: CDR1 SGDLS, CDR2 YYNGEE. CDR3 bases: TGTGCCAGCAGTGTCGGGACAGCTATTAGCACAGATACGCAGTATTTT. It specifies CASSVGTAISTDTQYF.

The CDR3 loop is CASSGRDPIPTYEQYF. For the CDR3, the DNA is TGTGCCAGCAGTGGGCGAGATCCAATTCCGACCTACGAGCAGTACTTC. The rearrangement joins TRBV27 to TRBJ2-7; D is undetermined. Germline CDR1 reads MNHEY; CDR2 reads SMNVEV (reference sequence). V lost 5 bases, J lost 2 bases, and 19 bases lay in between. The CDR3 sequence is 16 residues long.

This chain connects TRBV13 to TRBJ2-7; 10 bases are shared with TRBD2. Germline values: CDR1 PRHDT, CDR2 FYEKMQ (reference sequence). The CDR3 is 17 amino acids. J gave up 3 bases and V 2 bases, and 10 bases lay outside the gene matches. The chain's CDR3 is CASSLRLAGVSDYEQYF. CDR3 DNA: TGTGCCAGCAGCTTACGCCTAGCGGGAGTCTCGGACTACGAGCAGTACTTC.